Sequencing of this T cell receptor (beta chain) was carried out in a study of tumor-infiltrating lymphocytes in primary liver carcinoma. Extraction of RNA together with DNA used about 20-34 mg of unsorted bulk tissue. All patients had surgically resected primary liver carcinoma. Chronic HBV infection was present, with no prior treatment. Each tumor was sampled at four poles and its centre. General study points: All five tumor regions shared only about 7.5-25% of top clones.

A primer matching the constant region was used to make TCR beta cDNA from approximately 0.55 ug of total RNA. Three nested multiplex PCR rounds, a slightly modified ARM-PCR, produced the libraries for TCR beta. Both of the initial two PCR rounds ran for roughly 11 cycles and employed TRBV1-TRBV30 forward primers alongside a C-beta reverse primer. TCRdb re-called the multiplex PCR reads through MiXCR, storing one row per CDR3 protein. This sample has around 80,000 distinct CDR3 sequences, with roughly 72% found just once. The CDR3 spans 15 residues. Germline CDR1 is MNHNY and CDR2 is SVGAGI (reference sequence). In the case of this clonotype: Its target is unknown. An end of the junction differs from the germline gene, which may be a read error.

The sequencing sample was made of liver tumor tissue from sampling region 1. Specified subset: tumor region T1, superior pole. This rearrangement joins TRBV6-6 to TRBJ1-5; TRBD1 might be the D (5 bases). The receptor was derived from a man in his forties or fifties with primary liver carcinoma and hepatitis B virus infection. The CDR3 nucleotides are TGTGCCAGCAGACACGGGACGGATAGCAATCAGCCCCAGCAATTT. Its translation: CASRHGTDSNQPQQF.